The 21 T cell receptor beta chains below were found in one sample sequenced in a study of OX40 agonist ivuxolimab in advanced cancers. Using immunoSEQ multiplex PCR, the repertoire was profiled, and TCRdb retains in-frame clones only, with some absent. The table has approximately 65,000 clones, around 86% seen once. This specimen consisted of CD4+ or CD8+ T cells sorted from blood, obtained in a trial of the OX40 agonist ivuxolimab. The receptors come from an adult with an advanced solid tumor such as melanoma, head and neck, liver or kidney cancer.

The chain employs TRBV5-6 and TRBJ1-1; TRBD1 might be the D (5 bases). The length of the CDR3 is 16 residues. The germline V and J ends were trimmed by 1 base and 2 bases, with 15 bases remaining between them. The germline V gene encodes CDR1 SGHDT and CDR2 YYEEEE. The CDR3 spells CASSLYYGTGNTEAFF. The CDR3 DNA follows: TGTGCCAGCAGCTTGTATTATGGCACAGGTAACACTGAAGCTTTCTTT. The full variable domain, with the rest looked up from reference TRBV5-6 and TRBJ1-1, is DAGVTQSPTHLIKTRGQQVTLRCSPKSGHDTVSWYQQALGQGPQFIFQYYEEEERQRGNFPDRFSGHQFPNYSSELNVNALLLGDSALYLCASSLYYGTGNTEAFFGQGTRLTVV.

In this sample, this clone turned up once. The chain combines TRBV2 with TRBJ2-5; D is unresolved. V lost 2 bases to trimming and J lost 5 bases, with 9 bases between them. The CDR3 covers 13 residues. From germline, CDR1 is SNHLY and CDR2 FYNNEI. The CDR3 coding sequence is TGTGCCAGCAGTGAAAACATATGGGAGACCCAGTACTTC. Translated, it gives CASSENIWETQYF.

V gene TRBV6-1 combines with J gene TRBJ2-3; perhaps TRBD1 as D (6 bases). This CDR3 has 15 amino acids. CDR1 and CDR2 from the germline V gene are MNHNS and SASEGT. V lost 5 bases and J lost 0, with 12 bases in between. CDR3 residues: CASSLDRPSTDTQYF. DNA for the CDR3: TGTGCCAGCAGTCTAGACAGGCCTAGCACAGATACGCAGTATTTT.

This rearrangement joins TRBV2 to TRBJ1-2, with 8 bases identical to TRBD1. The CDR3 length is 14 residues. The V gene end was trimmed by 4 bases and the J gene end by 4 bases; junction bases not matched to a gene: 5. Per the germline V gene, CDR1 is SNHLY and CDR2 is FYNNEI. This chain's CDR3 is CASSAGTGLYGYTF. CDR3 DNA sequence: TGTGCCAGCAGTGCCGGGACAGGCCTCTATGGCTACACCTTC.

CDR3 region: CASRGGANSPLHF. CDR3 bases: TGTGCCAGCCGAGGGGGCGCAAATTCACCCCTCCACTTT. V gene TRBV18 combines with J gene TRBJ1-6, with 7 bases identical to TRBD1. Germline CDR1 KGHSH, CDR2 LQKENI. The CDR3 is 13 amino acids. Losses at the gene ends were 8 bases for V and 7 bases for J; bases not matched to a gene: 5.

The chain uses TRBV30 and TRBJ2-7; D possibly corresponds to TRBD2 (5 bases). This CDR3 is built from 13 residues. The V gene lost 4 bases and the J gene lost 7 bases, with 17 bases spanning the gap. From germline, CDR1 is GTSNPN and CDR2 SVGIG (reference sequence). This CDR3 reads CAWTGSSSGEQYF. CDR3 bases: TGTGCCTGGACCGGGTCCTCTTCGGGAGAGCAGTACTTC.

The chain links TRBV2 to TRBJ2-6, with D tentatively TRBD1 (6 bases). Trimming stripped 4 bases from V and 8 bases from J, with 15 bases between. Per the germline V gene, CDR1 is SNHLY and CDR2 is FYNNEI. This CDR3 comprises 15 residues. CDR3 DNA: TGTGCCAGCAGTGGGATCCCCCGGGACACCAACGTCCTGACTTTC. Translated: CASSGIPRDTNVLTF.

This chain uses TRBV20-1 with TRBJ1-2; a weak D match, TRBD1 (5 bases). The CDR3 is made up of 11 amino acids. V was shortened by 4 bases and J by 8 bases, with 11 bases between the two germline ends. Germline assignment: CDR1 DFQATT and CDR2 SNEGSKA (reference sequence). CDR3 protein: CSATGYGGYTF. The DNA for the CDR3 is TGCAGTGCTACAGGGTATGGGGGCTACACCTTC.

This clone has only a few counts. The gene calls are TRBV7-2 and TRBJ2-5; D remains unclear. The CDR3 extends over 11 amino acids. From germline, CDR1 is SGHTA and CDR2 FQGNSA. The germline V and J ends were trimmed by 5 bases and 2 bases, with 3 bases remaining between them. CDR3 bases: TGTGCCAGCAGCAAACAAGAGACCCAGTACTTC. It translates to CASSKQETQYF. Together with reference TRBV7-2 and TRBJ2-5, the CDR3 gives the full variable domain: GAGVSQSPSNKVTEKGKDVELRCDPISGHTALYWYRQSLGQGLEFLIYFQGNSAPDKSGLPSDRFSAERTGGSVSTLTIQRTQQEDSAVYLCASSKQETQYFGPGTRLLVL.

This clone was found once. The V gene is TRBV2, the J gene TRBJ1-3; TRBD1 is a possible D gene (5 bases). V was trimmed by 2 bases and J by 4 bases, leaving 12 bases between them. The CDR3 is made up of 15 amino acids. CDR1 SNHLY and CDR2 FYNNEI come from the germline V gene. CDR3 loop: CASSESGVGGNTIYF. The CDR3 DNA sequence: TGTGCCAGCAGTGAATCGGGGGTTGGGGGAAACACCATATATTTT.

This clone has only a few counts. V and J are TRBV7-6 and TRBJ2-7; D tentatively reads TRBD1 or TRBD2 (6 bases each). CDR3 length: 15 residues. Germline V gene data show CDR1 as SGHVS and CDR2 as FNYEAQ. Trimming shortened V by 1 base and J by 4 bases, and 14 bases separated the two germline ends. In DNA, the CDR3 is TGTGCCAGCAGCTTAGGGAGGGGGGACGGTTACGAGCAGTACTTC. It translates to CASSLGRGDGYEQYF. The full variable domain, with the rest looked up from reference TRBV7-6 and TRBJ2-7, is GAGVSQSPRYKVTKRGQDVALRCDPISGHVSLYWYRQALGQGPEFLTYFNYEAQQDKSGLPNDRFSAERPEGSISTLTIQRTEQRDSAMYRCASSLGRGDGYEQYFGPGTRLTVT.

As concerns this clone: A read error may account for a junction end that differs from germline. The chain employs TRBV7-2 and TRBJ2-3; D is perhaps TRBD2 (6 bases). The CDR3 covers 13 residues. Germline assignment: CDR1 SGHTA and CDR2 FQGNSA. The CDR3 coding sequence is TGTGCGAGCAGGCGGGGATACACAGATACGCAGTATTTT. Its protein is CASRRGYTDTQYF.

The V gene is TRBV9, the J gene TRBJ2-6; 7 bases are a match to TRBD1. V lost 6 bases and J lost 4; bases outside the gene matches: 7. Germline CDR1 is SGDLS and CDR2 is YYNGEE. The CDR3 is made up of 15 amino acids. The DNA for the CDR3 is TGTGCCAGCACCACAGGGGCTCTCGGGGCCAACGTCCTGACTTTC. Protein: CASTTGALGANVLTF. Filled out from reference TRBV9 and TRBJ2-6, the complete variable domain reads DSGVTQTPKHLITATGQRVTLRCSPRSGDLSVYWYQQSLDQGLQFLIQYYNGEERAKGNILERFSAQQFPDLHSELNLSSLELGDSALYFCASTTGALGANVLTFGAGSRLTVL.

V gene TRBV4-2 combines with J gene TRBJ1-5; the match to TRBD1 covers 7 bases. The CDR3 is 17 residues long. Germline loops: CDR1 LGHNA, CDR2 YNFKEQ. V shed 5 bases, J shed 0 bases, and the junction held 10 bases outside the gene matches. The CDR3 is CASSLAARQGSNQPQHF. The DNA of the CDR3 is TGTGCCAGCAGCTTGGCAGCTCGACAGGGTAGCAATCAGCCCCAGCATTTT.

The rearrangement joins TRBV11-3 to TRBJ2-1; no definite D call. The CDR3 runs to 13 residues. Deletions cut 3 bases from V and 4 bases from J, with 7 bases between. The germline V gene has CDR1 SGHNT and CDR2 YENEEA. CDR3 coding DNA: TGTGCCAGCAGCTTGTCCAGGTACAATGAGCAGTTCTTC. Its translation: CASSLSRYNEQFF.

In the case of this clone: The sample carries other DNA sequences with the same CDR3. The chain joins TRBV7-2 to TRBJ2-3, with 11 positions matching TRBD2. Germline CDR1 and CDR2: SGHTA and FQGNSA. J gave up 8 bases and V 5 bases, and 18 bases lay outside the gene matches. The CDR3 has 18 amino acids. The CDR3 DNA follows: TGTGCCAGCAGCCTTTCTAGCGGGGGGTCCCCTTTCACGGGTACGCAGTATTTT. This translates into CASSLSSGGSPFTGTQYF.

J is TRBJ1-1 and V is TRBV20-1; no definite D call. From germline, CDR1 is DFQATT and CDR2 SNEGSKA (reference sequence). The CDR3 is 10 amino acids. Trimming shortened V by 3 bases and J by 8 bases, and 7 bases separated the two germline ends. The CDR3 nucleotides read TGCAGTGCTAGCAGAAACGAAGCTTTCTTT. Translated, it gives CSASRNEAFF.

This chain links TRBV19 with TRBJ1-3; D is undetermined. Germline V gives CDR1 LNHDA, CDR2 SQIVND (reference sequence). CDR3 length equals 14 residues. V was cut by 5 bases and J by 0 bases, with 8 bases left in between. The CDR3 DNA is TGTGCCAGTAGTTCGTCAGCCTCTGGAAACACCATATATTTT. As protein: CASSSSASGNTIYF.

V and J are TRBV27 and TRBJ2-7; possibly TRBD1 for D (5 bases). Germline V gene sequence: CDR1 MNHEY, CDR2 SMNVEV (reference sequence). V lost 5 bases and J lost 2, with 22 bases in between. The CDR3 consists of 17 residues. CDR3 DNA: TGTGCCAGCAGTGGAGCCTCAGGGTGGTATAGCCCCTACGAGCAGTACTTC. Its protein product is CASSGASGWYSPYEQYF.

V and J are TRBV19 and TRBJ2-7; D is uncertain. With 0 bases removed from V and 0 bases from J, the gap between germline ends came to 15 bases. The CDR3 covers 17 residues. Germline V gives CDR1 LNHDA, CDR2 SQIVND (reference sequence). The CDR3 DNA reads TGTGCCAGTAGTATAGACGTCCTGGACGGCAGCTCCTACGAGCAGTACTTC. Encoded protein: CASSIDVLDGSSYEQYF. The variable domain in full, with the rest retrieved from reference TRBV19 and TRBJ2-7, is DGGITQSPKYLFRKEGQNVTLSCEQNLNHDAMYWYRQDPGQGLRLIYYSQIVNDFQKGDIAEGYSVSREKKESFPLTVTSAQKNPTAFYLCASSIDVLDGSSYEQYFGPGTRLTVT.

The CDR3 DNA reads as TGTGCCAGCAGCTTGGGACTGATCTCCTACAATGAGCAGTTCTTC. Its protein is CASSLGLISYNEQFF. This chain links TRBV5-8 with TRBJ2-1; D gene ambiguous. This CDR3 region has 15 residues. Trimming removed 0 bases at V and 0 bases at J, with 7 bases between. CDR1 and CDR2 (germline): SGHTS, YDEGEE.